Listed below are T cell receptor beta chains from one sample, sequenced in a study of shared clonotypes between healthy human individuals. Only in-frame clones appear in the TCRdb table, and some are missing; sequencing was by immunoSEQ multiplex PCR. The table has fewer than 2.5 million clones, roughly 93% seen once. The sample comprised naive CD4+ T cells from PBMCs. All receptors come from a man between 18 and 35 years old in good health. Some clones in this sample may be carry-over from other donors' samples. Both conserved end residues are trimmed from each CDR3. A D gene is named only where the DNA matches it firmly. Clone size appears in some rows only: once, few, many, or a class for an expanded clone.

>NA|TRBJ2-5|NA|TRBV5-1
ASSLFTGTQETQY
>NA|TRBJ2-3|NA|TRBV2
ATAYHSPADTQY
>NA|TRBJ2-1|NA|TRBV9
ASSGIGSSFSNEQF
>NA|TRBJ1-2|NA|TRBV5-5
ASSDGGSANYGYT
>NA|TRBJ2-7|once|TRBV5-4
ASTSGGGFYEQY
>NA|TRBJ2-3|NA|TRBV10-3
AISATDTQY
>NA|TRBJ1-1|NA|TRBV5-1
ASNEGLGDTEAF
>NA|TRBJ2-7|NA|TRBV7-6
ASSLGTYEQY
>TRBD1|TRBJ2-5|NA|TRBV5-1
ASSIGTVEETQY
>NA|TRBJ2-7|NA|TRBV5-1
ASSLAGGLEQY
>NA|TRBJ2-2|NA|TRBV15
ATSREGQGTGELF
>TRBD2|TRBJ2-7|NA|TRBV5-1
ASSLGGSGSYEQY
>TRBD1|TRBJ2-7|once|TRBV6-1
ASSVPLRGFNEQY
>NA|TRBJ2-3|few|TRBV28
ASSSLINTQY
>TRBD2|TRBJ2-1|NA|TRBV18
ASSQAGVPNEQF
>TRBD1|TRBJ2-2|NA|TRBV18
ASSPPTGGNGELF
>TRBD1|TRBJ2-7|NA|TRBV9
ASSVTGDYSYEQY
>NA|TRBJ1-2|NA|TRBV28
AIQGVSGYT
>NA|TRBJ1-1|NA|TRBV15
ATRRGTGTEAF